The 13 T cell receptor beta chains presented below share a single source sample, sequenced in a study of Ad26.COV2.S vaccination and SARS-CoV-2 variants. The treatment is: around 19 received Ad26.COV2.S at low or high dose, single or two shots; several received placebo; per-sample allocation not given. The investigators took samples on day 63 after the first vaccine or placebo injection. Clones were read by immunoSEQ multiplex PCR, and TCRdb kept only the in-frame ones, dropping some. This table holds over 250,000 clones, over 75% found once. Here the sequenced sample was peripheral blood, taken in a trial of Ad26.COV2.S vaccine versus placebo. The source is a person aged 18-60 years who received the Ad26.COV2.S COVID-19 vaccine or a placebo.

The chain is built from TRBV5-7 and TRBJ1-5; D remains unclear. TRBV5-7 is identified as an open reading frame with a role that is uncertain. The CDR3 totals 17 residues. Trimming removed 4 bases at V and 0 bases at J, with 17 bases between. In DNA, the CDR3 is TGTGCCAGCAGCCCAGGCTTTGTGGGCATTAGCAATCAGCCCCAGCATTTT. Protein sequence: CASSPGFVGISNQPQHF.

This clone was seen a single time. The rearrangement uses TRBV6-5 and TRBJ2-7; TRBD2 agrees at 11 bases. Germline-derived CDR1 and CDR2 are MNHEY and SVGAGI. J lost 4 bases, V lost 0 bases, and 2 bases had no gene match. The CDR3 has 15 amino acids. The DNA for the CDR3 is TGTGCCAGCAGTTACTCTAGCGGGGGGGTATACGAGCAGTACTTC. It is translated as CASSYSSGGVYEQYF.

CDR3 nucleotide sequence: TGTGCCAGCAGCCCTTTGAGGGGATGGGACGAGCAGTACTTC. It encodes CASSPLRGWDEQYF. The rearrangement joins TRBV7-9 to TRBJ2-7; possibly TRBD1 or TRBD2 for D (5 bases each). Germline V lookup: CDR1 SEHNR, CDR2 FQNEAQ (reference sequence). Trimming took 5 bases from V and 5 from J, leaving 16 bases between them. The CDR3 extends over 14 amino acids.

As DNA, the CDR3 is TGTGCCATCAGTGAGTTGTCAGTGTCCTACAATGAGCAGTTCTTC. It is translated as CAISELSVSYNEQFF. The gene calls are TRBV10-3 and TRBJ2-1; no clear D. V lost 1 base to trimming and J lost 1 base, with 8 bases between them. This CDR3 region has 15 residues. Per the germline V gene, CDR1 is ENHRY and CDR2 is SYGVKD.

J is TRBJ1-2 and V is TRBV6-6; D unclear. Germline V gene data show CDR1 as MNHNY and CDR2 as SVGAGI (reference sequence). The CDR3 length is 15 residues. V lost 0 bases to trimming and J lost 6 bases, with 14 bases between them. CDR3 amino acids: CASSYSREGPDGYTF. DNA of the CDR3: TGTGCCAGCAGTTACTCGAGGGAGGGCCCCGATGGCTACACCTTC.

This sequence joins TRBV9 and TRBJ1-1; no clear D. V was clipped by 5 bases and J by 0 bases, with 11 bases between them. The CDR3 covers 14 residues. The germline V gene has CDR1 SGDLS and CDR2 YYNGEE. The CDR3 region is CASSADTMNTEAFF. The DNA for the CDR3 is TGTGCCAGCAGTGCCGACACGATGAACACTGAAGCTTTCTTT.

This clone has only one observation. The chain employs TRBV9 and TRBJ2-3; perhaps TRBD2 as D (6 bases). Trimming left V 7 bases short and J 4 bases short, with 16 bases between. CDR3 length: 14 amino acids. Germline V gene sequence: CDR1 SGDLS, CDR2 YYNGEE. CDR3 sequence: CASSPSGDADTQYF. CDR3 nucleotides: TGTGCCAGCTCGCCTTCGGGAGATGCAGATACGCAGTATTTT.

The J gene is TRBJ2-1, the V gene TRBV19; D is undetermined. The ends were cut back, 5 bases at V and 3 bases at J, with 20 bases in the middle. The CDR3 contains 17 residues. Germline V gene sequence: CDR1 LNHDA, CDR2 SQIVND (reference sequence). The DNA of the CDR3 is TGTGCCAGTAGTCTGGAAGGAGTGTTACTGGGCTACAATGAGCAGTTCTTC. Its protein is CASSLEGVLLGYNEQFF.

The J gene is TRBJ1-1, the V gene TRBV7-9; D is undetermined. The CDR3 length is 14 residues. V gave up 2 bases and J gave up 0 bases, with 7 bases separating them. The V gene's germline CDR1 is SEHNR and CDR2 FQNEAQ (reference sequence). The CDR3 DNA reads TGTGCCAGCAGCTTATATACCATGAACACTGAAGCTTTCTTT. This codes for CASSLYTMNTEAFF.

The rearrangement links TRBV5-5 to TRBJ2-7; possible D gene TRBD2, 6 bases. Trimming shortened V by 1 base and J by 7 bases, and 21 bases separated the two germline ends. CDR1 is SGHKS and CDR2 is YYEKEE in the germline V gene (reference sequence). CDR3 length equals 16 residues. CDR3 loop: CASSLSSGTALWEQYF. CDR3 sequence (DNA): TGTGCCAGCAGCTTGTCCTCCGGGACTGCCCTTTGGGAGCAGTACTTC.

The chain couples TRBV18 to TRBJ1-1; no firm D call. V lost 1 base and J lost 3, with 6 bases in between. The CDR3 loop spans 13 amino acids. In germline, CDR1 is KGHSH, CDR2 LQKENI. Written as DNA, the CDR3 is TGTGCCAGCTCACCACAGAGAGACACTGAAGCTTTCTTT. Translation: CASSPQRDTEAFF.

This clone was observed a single time. The chain combines TRBV15 with TRBJ2-7, with TRBD1 matching 8 bases. V lost 1 base and J lost 2; bases outside the gene matches: 4. The germline V gene has CDR1 LNHNV and CDR2 YYDKDF (reference sequence). The CDR3 sequence is 15 residues long. CDR3 sequence: CATSRGAGGAYEQYF. In DNA form, the CDR3 reads TGTGCCACCAGCAGAGGTGCAGGGGGCGCCTACGAGCAGTACTTC.

The rearrangement links TRBV7-2 to TRBJ2-3; D possibly corresponds to TRBD2 (6 bases). The CDR3 runs 12 residues. CDR1 SGHTA and CDR2 FQGNSA come from the germline V gene. V lost 7 bases to trimming and J lost 4 bases, with 9 bases between them. CDR3 bases: TGTGCCAGCAAGCCGGGAGCAGATACGCAGTATTTT. Its protein product is CASKPGADTQYF.